This T cell receptor (beta chain) stems from a study of blood T cell repertoires in COVID-19. Study overall: Recovered status applied to Cohort 3 donors who had two consecutive negative PCRs. It also applied to those with clearance or with symptom resolution. T cells, B-cell-depleted T cells, or PBMCs provided the cDNA or gDNA that served as material.

This clone was seen just once. As processed by the authors: How many nucleated cells were present was estimated from reference gene primer amplification. Sequencing was performed with immunoSEQ multiplex PCR; in TCRdb, only in-frame clones are kept and a portion is missing. From that table come the V and J calls and clone size; the DNA was used to work out D and trimming. The table lists around 140,000 clones, about 87% of them singletons, with roughly 3.7% in the top ten. The V gene end was trimmed by 4 bases and the J gene end by 2 bases; junction bases not matched to a gene: 8. The CDR3 has 15 amino acids. Germline V gene lookup returns CDR1 SEHNR and CDR2 FQNEAQ (reference sequence). All enrollees were about 18 to 89 years old and from some 24 US areas.

The source material was PBMCs or T cells enriched from blood (not recorded which). The receptor comes from a man aged 50 to 59 in a cohort exposed to, infected with or recovered from COVID-19 (not recorded which). The chain uses TRBV7-9 and TRBJ2-7; 7 nucleotides align to TRBD1. Here the CDR3 DNA reads TGTGCCAGCAGCTCCCCCCCGACAGGGACCTACGAGCAGTACTTC. Translating gives CASSSPPTGTYEQYF.